Shown below are 25 T cell receptor beta chains from a single sample sequenced in a study of T-cell memory formation after mild COVID-19. TCRdb reanalysed the 5' RACE reads using MiXCR and keeps one entry per CDR3 protein. This table holds about 400,000 distinct CDR3 sequences, around 15% found once. Sample: PBMCs or a T cell subset sorted from them (not recorded which). Source of these receptors: a man between 18 and 35 years old who had mild COVID-19 (a few samples of this study predate the infection). Cell type and time point are not known.

The rearrangement joins TRBV6-1 to TRBJ1-5; the D is unclear. Trimming left V 1 base short and J 2 bases short, with 9 bases between. The CDR3 spans 15 residues. Per the germline V gene, CDR1 is MNHNS and CDR2 is SASEGT. CDR3 amino acids: CASSEGGYGNQPQHF. CDR3 in DNA: TGTGCCAGCAGTGAAGGTGGGTACGGCAATCAGCCCCAGCATTTT.

This chain uses TRBV4-3 with TRBJ2-5; TRBD2 agrees at 8 bases. With V trimmed by 2 bases and J by 3 bases, 11 bases remained unmatched. From germline, CDR1 is LGHNA and CDR2 YSLEER. The CDR3 runs to 17 residues. DNA of the CDR3: TGCGCCAGCAGCCAATCCTTCGGGGGGGATCTGAAAGAGACCCAGTACTTC. This gives the protein CASSQSFGGDLKETQYF.

V is TRBV25-1 and J is TRBJ2-1, with 8 bases identical to TRBD1. Germline V gene data show CDR1 as MGHDK and CDR2 as SYGVNS. This CDR3 is built from 13 residues. Trimming cost V 2 bases and J 7 bases; bases outside gene matches: 1. The CDR3 sequence: CASSENRGNEQFF. The CDR3 DNA follows: TGTGCCAGCAGTGAAAACAGGGGGAATGAGCAGTTCTTC.

This clonotype has a handful of counts. The V call is TRBV2, the J call TRBJ2-7, with D possibly TRBD1 on 5 matching bases. The CDR3 is 15 amino acids. Germline assignment: CDR1 SNHLY and CDR2 FYNNEI. V shed 4 bases and J shed 3 bases, with 16 bases lying between them. The CDR3 DNA is TGTGCCAGCAGTGTAGGGGCAGGACGGCACTACGAGCAGTACGTC. Translating gives CASSVGAGRHYEQYV.

This clonotype has just a few counts. This rearrangement joins TRBV7-9 to TRBJ2-7; possible D gene TRBD2, 5 bases. Germline CDR1 reads SEHNR; CDR2 reads FQNEAQ (reference sequence). V lost 4 bases and J lost 1, with 11 bases in between. The CDR3 runs to 14 residues. The CDR3 loop is CASSSSGISYEQYV. In nucleotides, the CDR3 is TGTGCCAGCAGCTCCTCCGGGATATCCTACGAGCAGTACGTC.

V gene TRBV3-1 combines with J gene TRBJ2-2, with 7 positions matching TRBD1. Trimming removed 5 bases from V and 1 base from J; junction bases left unmatched: 7. The CDR3 has 16 amino acids. Germline V gene lookup returns CDR1 LGHDT and CDR2 YNNKEL (reference sequence). This CDR3 is CASSGAGTVNTGELFF. For the CDR3, the DNA is TGTGCCAGCAGCGGGGCCGGGACAGTGAACACCGGGGAGCTGTTTTTT. Variable domain in full (rest from reference TRBV3-1 and TRBJ2-2): DTAVSQTPKYLVTQMGNDKSIKCEQNLGHDTMYWYKQDSKKFLKIMFSYNNKELIINETVPNRFSPKSPDKAHLNLHINSLELGDSAVYFCASSGAGTVNTGELFFGEGSRLTVL.

Only a few counts were recorded for this clonotype. The gene calls are TRBV4-1 and TRBJ2-5; 7 positions agree with TRBD1. The junction had 3 bases not matched to a gene; V was cut back by 2 bases and J by 0 bases. CDR1 and CDR2 (germline): MGHRA, YSYEKL. The CDR3 is made up of 15 amino acids. The CDR3, as DNA: TGCGCCAGCAGCCAACTAGACAGGGACCAAGAGACCCAGTACTTC. Translated, it gives CASSQLDRDQETQYF.

The chain carries TRBV7-9 and TRBJ1-1, with no clear D. CDR1 and CDR2 (germline): SEHNR, FQNEAQ (reference sequence). V lost 5 bases, J lost 5 bases, and 21 bases lay in between. The CDR3 consists of 16 residues. The CDR3 reads CASSDKGARRGTEAFF. The CDR3, as DNA: TGTGCCAGCAGCGACAAGGGAGCCCGGCGGGGAACTGAAGCTTTCTTT. Drawing the rest from reference TRBV7-9 and TRBJ1-1, the complete variable domain is DTGVSQNPRHKITKRGQNVTFRCDPISEHNRLYWYRQTLGQGPEFLTYFQNEAQLEKSRLLSDRFSAERPKGSFSTLEIQRTEQGDSAMYLCASSDKGARRGTEAFFGQGTRLTVV.

The CDR3: CASSLGLGDQYF. The CDR3, as DNA: TGTGCCAGCAGCTTAGGACTGGGGGACCAGTACTTC. This chain joins TRBV11-2 and TRBJ2-5; D could derive from TRBD1 or TRBD2 (5 bases each). Trimming removed 1 base from V and 10 bases from J, with 10 bases in between. The CDR3 is 12 amino acids. Germline-derived CDR1 and CDR2 are SGHAT and FQNNGV.

V is TRBV5-1 and J is TRBJ2-1; TRBD2 aligns across 8 bases. Germline lookup yields CDR1 SGHRS and CDR2 YFSETQ. V shed 4 bases and J 4 bases; nucleotides not matched to a gene: 7. The CDR3 has 15 residues. The CDR3: CASSTSGGPYNEQFF. As DNA, the CDR3 is TGCGCCAGCAGCACCAGCGGGGGCCCTTACAATGAGCAGTTCTTC.

The table lists this clonotype with many counts. This chain links TRBV4-2 with TRBJ2-6; a possible D gene is TRBD1 (5 bases). This CDR3 spans 19 amino acids. V lost 0 bases, J lost 0 bases, and 15 bases lay in between. Germline values: CDR1 LGHNA, CDR2 YNFKEQ. The CDR3 bases are TGTGCCAGCAGCCAAGAGGCAGGGTCCCGGGCCTCTGGGGCCAACGTCCTGACTTTC. Its translation is CASSQEAGSRASGANVLTF.

The chain carries TRBV11-2 and TRBJ2-3; no definite D call. The CDR3 is 18 amino acids. V gave up 3 bases and J gave up 4 bases, with 23 bases separating them. CDR1 SGHAT and CDR2 FQNNGV come from the germline V gene. CDR3 sequence reads: CASSLTAARLSSADTQYF. DNA for the CDR3: TGTGCCAGCAGCTTGACCGCGGCGCGGCTATCGAGCGCAGATACGCAGTATTTT.

This clonotype was counted only a few times. The J gene is TRBJ2-7, the V gene TRBV20-1; tentative D call: TRBD1 (6 bases). This CDR3 comprises 11 residues. With 4 bases removed from V and 6 bases from J, the gap between germline ends came to 10 bases. The V gene's germline CDR1 is DFQATT and CDR2 SNEGSKA (reference sequence). The DNA for the CDR3 is TGCAGTGCTACACAGGGTCCCGAGCAGTACGTC. As protein: CSATQGPEQYV.

This sequence joins TRBV20-1 and TRBJ2-1; unclear D gene. The CDR3 totals 12 residues. Trimming removed 2 bases from V and 6 bases from J, with 8 bases in between. Germline CDR1 reads DFQATT; CDR2 reads SNEGSKA (reference sequence). The DNA for the CDR3 is TGCAGTGCTAGAACATATTTCAATGAGCAGTTCTTC. Amino acids: CSARTYFNEQFF.

A few counts support this clonotype. The chain joins TRBV28 to TRBJ1-1, with TRBD1 as a possible D gene (5 bases). CDR1 MDHEN and CDR2 SYDVKM come from the germline V gene. V was pared by 8 bases and J by 1 base, with 17 bases between. The CDR3 covers 15 residues. The CDR3 DNA reads TGTGCCAGCGCCCGGGGCGATCTCGGGAACACTGAAGCTTTCTTT. It codes for CASARGDLGNTEAFF.

This clonotype was seen a few times. This chain connects TRBV7-9 to TRBJ1-2; 7 bases match TRBD1. There are 14 residues in the CDR3. Germline lookup yields CDR1 SEHNR and CDR2 FQNEAQ (reference sequence). After removal of 4 bases from V and 4 bases from J, the junction contained 6 bases not matched to a gene. CDR3 sequence: CASSSTGIGYGYTF. CDR3 bases: TGTGCCAGCAGCTCGACAGGGATCGGCTATGGCTACACCTTC.

This chain joins TRBV7-2 and TRBJ1-3; the D is unclear. The CDR3 sequence is 15 residues long. V dropped 5 bases and J dropped 2 bases, with 13 bases sitting between them. Germline loops: CDR1 SGHTA, CDR2 FQGNSA. The DNA for the CDR3 is TGTGCCAGCAGCCCACAAACGGGTACTGGAAACACCATATATTTT. Amino acids: CASSPQTGTGNTIYF.

The J gene is TRBJ1-2, the V gene TRBV6-1; tentatively, D is TRBD1 (6 bases). V lost 6 bases and J 4 bases, leaving 15 bases between the germline ends. This CDR3 has 14 residues. CDR1 and CDR2 (germline): MNHNS, SASEGT. CDR3 sequence reads: CASSGTLPSYGYTF. CDR3 DNA: TGTGCCAGCAGCGGGACATTACCTTCCTATGGCTACACCTTC.

The chain couples TRBV29-1 to TRBJ2-5; D remains unclear. Looked up from germline, CDR1 is SQVTM and CDR2 is ANQGSEA. The CDR3 sequence is 12 residues long. Trimming removed 6 bases from V and 5 bases from J, with 13 bases in between. The CDR3: CSVGASEETQYF. Written as DNA, the CDR3 is TGCAGCGTAGGCGCCTCGGAGGAGACCCAGTACTTC.

This clonotype was counted at least ten times. The chain uses TRBV20-1 and TRBJ2-2, with 10 bases matching TRBD2. Germline CDR1 reads DFQATT; CDR2 reads SNEGSKA (reference sequence). This CDR3 spans 19 amino acids. After removal of 2 bases from V and 2 bases from J, the junction contained 14 bases not matched to a gene. As DNA, the CDR3 is TGCAGTGCTAGATCCCCTAGCGGGGGATCCCTACTTAACACCGGGGAGCTGTTTTTT. Translating it yields CSARSPSGGSLLNTGELFF.

In its sample, this clonotype was seen many times. The chain recombines TRBV6-2 or TRBV6-3 with TRBJ2-7; the D gene is possibly TRBD1 (5 bases). Deletions cut 6 bases from V and 3 bases from J, with 9 bases between. This CDR3 spans 12 amino acids. Germline CDR1 and CDR2: MNHEY and SVGEGT. The CDR3 nucleotides are TGTGCCAGCAGCAGGGTCCACTACGAGCAGTACTTC. Residues: CASSRVHYEQYF.

This clonotype appeared a single time. This chain uses TRBV6-2 or TRBV6-3 with TRBJ1-1; D not certain. The CDR3 totals 13 residues. CDR1 and CDR2 from the germline V gene are MNHEY and SVGEGT. The ends were cut back, 11 bases at V and 1 base at J, with 14 bases in the middle. CDR3 in DNA: TGTGCCGGAGCCCACTTGGGGAACACTGAAGCTTTCTTT. Amino acids: CAGAHLGNTEAFF.

This clonotype was recorded many times. The chain combines TRBV3-1 with TRBJ1-3; no clear D gene. Trimming cost V 0 bases and J 3 bases, with 6 bases left between them. The CDR3 runs 14 residues. Germline CDR1 LGHDT, CDR2 YNNKEL (reference sequence). CDR3 sequence reads: CASSQETIGNTIYF. In nucleotides, the CDR3 is TGTGCCAGCAGCCAAGAAACGATTGGAAACACCATATATTTT.

This chain joins TRBV3-1 and TRBJ1-1; 9 bases line up with TRBD1. Germline V gene data show CDR1 as LGHDT and CDR2 as YNNKEL (reference sequence). The CDR3 extends over 13 amino acids. V was clipped by 4 bases and J by 7 bases; unmatched bases: 4. The DNA for the CDR3 is TGTGCCAGCAGCCCTCACAGGGGGCGTGAAGCTTTCTTT. This sequence encodes CASSPHRGREAFF.

The sample holds many counts of this clonotype. The rearrangement uses TRBV7-2 and TRBJ1-4; D is undetermined. Germline lookup yields CDR1 SGHTA and CDR2 FQGNSA. The CDR3 contains 13 residues. The V gene lost 5 bases and the J gene lost 4 bases, with 8 bases spanning the gap. The CDR3 coding sequence is TGTGCCAGCAGCCCCCGTCTTAATGAAAAACTGTTTTTT. This codes for CASSPRLNEKLFF.